The TCR beta chain under discussion was sequenced for a study of OX40 agonist ivuxolimab in advanced cancers. Study context: Of the participants, roughly 40% had some prior anti-PD-1, anti-PD-L1 or anti-CTLA-4 therapy, which was allowed. Study outcomes and limitations: CD4+ and CD8+ blood T cells expanded clonally by week 6 at 0.1 to 3.0 mg/kg.

Germline CDR1 reads SGHRS; CDR2 reads YFSETQ. This CDR3 spans 11 amino acids. Deletions cut 5 bases from V and 7 bases from J, with 10 bases between. Researchers took blood at baseline, on cycle 4 day 1, and on cycle 7 day 1. About this clone: Its target is unknown.

Measured with immunoSEQ multiplex PCR; TCRdb has only the in-frame clones, and not every one. The sample has fewer than 75,000 clones; 87% are singletons. This sequence joins TRBV5-1 and TRBJ2-7; tentatively, D is TRBD2 (5 bases). This clonotype was sampled from an adult with an advanced solid tumor such as melanoma, head and neck, liver or kidney cancer. Source: CD4+ or CD8+ T cells sorted from blood, taken in a trial of the OX40 agonist ivuxolimab. The CDR3 region has the DNA TGCGCCAGCAGGGAGGACGGTGAGCAGTACTTC. Translated, it gives CASREDGEQYF.